This T cell receptor (beta chain) was sequenced for a study of identical twins. Many counts were recorded for this clonotype. Antigen: not known. Germline CDR1 SQVTM, CDR2 ANQGSEA. V lost 1 base to trimming and J lost 2 bases, with 9 bases between them. The CDR3 has 14 amino acids. Template switching added a universal primer site; cDNA carried unique molecular identifiers. TCRdb fed the 5' RACE reads into MiXCR, producing one record per CDR3 protein. The data show a few hundred thousand distinct CDR3 sequences, about 8% seen once. Overall study findings and caveats: Clonotypes of the beta chain that were abundant in cord blood carried fewer insertions (memory repertoires showed none). Out-of-frame beta chain sequences displayed weaker excess sharing between twins.

The sample was also reused in another study, on yellow fever vaccine responses in identical twins.

The sample consisted of CD8+ T cells sorted from blood. This sequence joins TRBV29-1 and TRBJ2-1; D gene uncertain. The receptor comes from a woman between 18 and 29 years old in good health. The CDR3 nucleotides read TGCAGCGTTGAAGGCCGTGTAACCTACAATGAGCAGTTCTTC. This codes for CSVEGRVTYNEQFF.